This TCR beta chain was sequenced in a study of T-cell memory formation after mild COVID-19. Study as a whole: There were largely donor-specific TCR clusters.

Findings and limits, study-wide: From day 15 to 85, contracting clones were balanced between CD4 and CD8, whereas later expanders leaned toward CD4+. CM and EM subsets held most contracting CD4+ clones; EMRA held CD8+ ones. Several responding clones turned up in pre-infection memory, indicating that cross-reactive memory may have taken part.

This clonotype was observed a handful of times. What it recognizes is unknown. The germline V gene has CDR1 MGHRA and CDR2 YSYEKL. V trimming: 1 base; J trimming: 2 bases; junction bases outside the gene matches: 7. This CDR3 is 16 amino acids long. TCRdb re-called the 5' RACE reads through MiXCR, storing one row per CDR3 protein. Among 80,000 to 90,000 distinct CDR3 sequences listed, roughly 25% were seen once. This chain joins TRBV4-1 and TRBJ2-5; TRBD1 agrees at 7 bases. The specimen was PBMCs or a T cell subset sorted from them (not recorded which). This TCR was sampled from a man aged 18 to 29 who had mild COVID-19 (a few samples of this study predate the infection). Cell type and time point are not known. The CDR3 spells CASSQGHGTEQETQYF. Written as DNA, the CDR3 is TGCGCCAGCAGCCAAGGACACGGGACAGAACAAGAGACCCAGTACTTC.